This TCR beta chain originates from a study of post-analysis software for immune sequencing data. Study in general: As for disease course, relapsing-remitting, secondary progressive and progressive-relapsing multiple sclerosis were all included.

Trimming removed 8 bases at V and 2 bases at J, with 10 bases between. In germline, CDR1 is MNHEY, CDR2 SVGAGI. The length of the CDR3 is 12 residues. Broader study findings: Five TRBV segments, including TRBV5-6, TRBV5-1 and TRBV20-1, were more frequent in patients than controls.

Prepared TCR beta cDNA libraries contained unique molecular identifiers. TCRdb reprocessed the PCR reads with MiXCR, giving one entry per CDR3 protein. The sample includes about 380,000 distinct CDR3 sequences, around 33% of them seen just once. This clonotype turned up a few times. Its specificity is not known. V gene TRBV6-5 combines with J gene TRBJ2-7; perhaps TRBD2 as D (6 bases). Sequences were obtained from blood. This TCR was recovered from a girl aged 5-17 years with multiple sclerosis. The CDR3 protein is CASRDSTYEQYF. The CDR3, as DNA: TGTGCCAGCCGGGACTCCACCTACGAGCAGTACTTC.